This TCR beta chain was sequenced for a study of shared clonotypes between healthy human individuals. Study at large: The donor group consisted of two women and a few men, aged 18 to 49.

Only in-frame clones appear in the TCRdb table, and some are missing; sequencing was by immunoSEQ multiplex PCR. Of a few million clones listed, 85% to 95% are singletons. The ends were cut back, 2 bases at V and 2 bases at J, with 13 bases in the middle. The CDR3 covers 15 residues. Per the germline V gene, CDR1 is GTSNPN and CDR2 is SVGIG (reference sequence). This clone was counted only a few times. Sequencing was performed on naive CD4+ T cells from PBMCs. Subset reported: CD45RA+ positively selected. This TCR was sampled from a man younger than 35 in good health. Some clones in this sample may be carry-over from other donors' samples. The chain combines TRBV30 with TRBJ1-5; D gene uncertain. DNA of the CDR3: TGTGCCTGGAGTCCCCGGCATATGGGCAATCAGCCCCAGCATTTT. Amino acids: CAWSPRHMGNQPQHF.